This T cell receptor (beta chain) emerged from a study of Ad26.COV2.S vaccination and SARS-CoV-2 variants. Whole-study context: The authors gave Ad26.COV2.S intramuscularly, either once or twice 56 days apart.

Generated by immunoSEQ multiplex PCR, the TCRdb table keeps only in-frame clones and is missing some. The sample consists of about 330,000 clones, about nine tenths of them appearing once. The treatment denotes: some 19 received Ad26.COV2.S at low or high dose, single or two shots; several received placebo; per-sample allocation not given. Day 63 following the first vaccine or placebo injection was when the samples were taken. It was an adult aged 18-55 years in Boston who was the donor. Germline V gene data show CDR1 as SGHTA and CDR2 as FQGNSA. Between the trimmed V and J ends, which lost 3 bases and 8 bases, there was a span of 11 bases. CDR3 size: 13 residues.

The source was peripheral blood, collected in a trial of Ad26.COV2.S vaccine versus placebo. The rearrangement joins TRBV7-2 to TRBJ2-1; D possibly corresponds to TRBD2 (5 bases). The origin of this receptor is a person aged 18-60 years who received the Ad26.COV2.S COVID-19 vaccine or a placebo. The DNA of the CDR3 is TGTGCCAGCAGCTTCGAGACTATCTATGAGCAGTTCTTC. Its protein is CASSFETIYEQFF.